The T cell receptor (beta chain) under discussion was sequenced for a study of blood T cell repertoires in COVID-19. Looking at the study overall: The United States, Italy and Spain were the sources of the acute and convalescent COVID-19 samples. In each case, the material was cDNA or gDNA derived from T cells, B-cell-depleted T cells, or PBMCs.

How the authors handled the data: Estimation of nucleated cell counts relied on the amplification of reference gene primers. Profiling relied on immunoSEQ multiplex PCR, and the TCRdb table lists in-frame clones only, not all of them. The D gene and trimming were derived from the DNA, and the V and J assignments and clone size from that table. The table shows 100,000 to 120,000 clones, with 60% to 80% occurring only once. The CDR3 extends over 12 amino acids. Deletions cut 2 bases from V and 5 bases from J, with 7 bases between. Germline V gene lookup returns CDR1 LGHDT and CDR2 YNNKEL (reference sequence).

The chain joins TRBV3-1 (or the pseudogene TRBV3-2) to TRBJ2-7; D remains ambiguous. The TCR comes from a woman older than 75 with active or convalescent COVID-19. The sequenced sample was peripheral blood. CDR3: CASSQLADEQYF. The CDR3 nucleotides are TGTGCCAGCAGCCAACTTGCAGACGAGCAGTACTTC.